The 32 T cell receptor beta chains given below trace back to one sample, sequenced in a study of T cells after yellow fever vaccination (dated by TCRdb to the late 2010s). The treatment or condition tag for this specimen amounts to: live attenuated yellow fever vaccine strain. The library relied on 5' RACE. Sequencing relied on an Illumina NovaSeq 6000. TCRdb handled the public reads itself, with Q25 trimming in fastp and clone calling in MiXCR, and kept productive beta chains. Each CDR3 protein appears once, grouped with its most common genes and DNA. This sample holds a few hundred thousand distinct CDR3 sequences; around 10% were observed only once. The ten largest clones capture 3% to 3.5% of the sample. The input for sequencing was CD4+ T cells sorted from PBMCs, taken 5 days after the yellow fever booster vaccination. All receptors come from a man younger than 35 who received the YFV17D yellow fever vaccine.

This clonotype was recorded at least ten times. The chain is built from TRBV28 and TRBJ2-5, with D possibly being TRBD2 (5 bases). The CDR3 is 12 amino acids. V was pared by 6 bases and J by 4 bases, with 9 bases between. Germline CDR1 and CDR2: MDHEN and SYDVKM. In DNA form, the CDR3 reads TGTGCCAGCAGCTTGGACTTAGAGACCCAGTACTTC. Protein sequence: CASSLDLETQYF.

This clonotype was counted many times. This chain joins TRBV20-1 and TRBJ2-3, with D tentatively TRBD1 or TRBD2 (6 bases each). Germline V CDR1 and CDR2: DFQATT, SNEGSKA (reference sequence). This CDR3 comprises 14 residues. The V gene lost 6 bases and the J gene lost 6 bases, with 19 bases spanning the gap. In DNA form, the CDR3 reads TGCAGTGCCCCCGGGGGCAGGGTTCGGGATACGCAGTATTTT. This codes for CSAPGGRVRDTQYF.

The table lists this clonotype with a few counts. V and J are TRBV12-3 or TRBV12-4 and TRBJ1-2; 8 bases match TRBD1. With 4 bases clipped from V and 4 bases from J, the junction kept 2 bases outside the gene matches. The CDR3 spans 13 residues. CDR3 amino acids: CASSSQGVYGYTF. The CDR3 DNA sequence: TGTGCCAGCAGTTCACAGGGGGTCTATGGCTACACCTTC.

There are many counts of this clonotype. The chain couples TRBV4-2 to TRBJ2-3; TRBD2 aligns across 8 bases. The V and J ends lost 3 bases and 0 bases, in that order; junction bases with no gene match: 11. The V gene's germline CDR1 is LGHNA and CDR2 YNFKEQ. The CDR3 is made up of 18 amino acids. CDR3 sequence: CASSQDPGLGLSTDTQYF. The CDR3 DNA is TGTGCCAGCAGCCAGGATCCGGGACTAGGGCTTAGCACAGATACGCAGTATTTT.

The rearrangement uses TRBV4-1 and TRBJ2-2; D uncertain. CDR1 is MGHRA and CDR2 is YSYEKL in the germline V gene. Trimming left V 2 bases short and J 7 bases short, with 5 bases between. The CDR3 spans 12 residues. CDR3 nucleotides: TGCGCCAGCAGCCAACTTATCGGGGAGCTGTTTTTT. Translated: CASSQLIGELFF.

This clonotype came up a few times. This rearrangement joins TRBV29-1 to TRBJ2-7, with D possibly being TRBD1 (5 bases). CDR1 and CDR2 from the germline V gene are SQVTM and ANQGSEA. The CDR3 is 12 amino acids. The V and J ends lost 6 bases and 4 bases respectively, with 13 bases between them. The CDR3, as DNA: TGCAGCGTACGGACAAGGCTTTACGAGCAGTACTTC. It yields the protein CSVRTRLYEQYF.

The J gene is TRBJ1-6, the V gene TRBV6-1; TRBD1 aligns across 9 bases. The germline V gene has CDR1 MNHNS and CDR2 SASEGT. The V segment lost 4 bases and the J segment 7 bases; nucleotides outside the gene matches: 5. This CDR3 has 15 amino acids. CDR3 in DNA: TGTGCCAGCAGTGGACGACAGGGGGAAAATTCACCCCTCCACTTT. It translates to CASSGRQGENSPLHF.

This clonotype was found many times. The chain carries TRBV4-2 and TRBJ2-7; TRBD2 agrees at 8 bases. This CDR3 has 15 amino acids. V lost 0 bases and J lost 4; bases outside the gene matches: 5. The germline gives CDR1 LGHNA, CDR2 YNFKEQ. CDR3 sequence (DNA): TGTGCCAGCAGCCAAGATTGGCGGGGGGTATACGAGCAGTACTTC. It translates to CASSQDWRGVYEQYF.

The chain carries TRBV5-1 and TRBJ1-1, with unresolved D. The CDR3 spans 17 residues. Germline CDR1 reads SGHRS; CDR2 reads YFSETQ. V shed 4 bases and J shed 0 bases, with 19 bases lying between them. This CDR3 is CASSTGNSNLMNTEAFF. The CDR3 bases are TGCGCCAGCAGCACCGGAAACAGCAACCTGATGAACACTGAAGCTTTCTTT.

The table lists this clonotype with a few counts. The chain employs TRBV7-2 and TRBJ2-7; no clear D gene. The V gene's germline CDR1 is SGHTA and CDR2 FQGNSA. The V gene lost 3 bases and the J gene lost 2 bases, with 8 bases spanning the gap. The CDR3 runs to 13 residues. The CDR3 bases are TGTGCCAGCAGCTTTAGGGAAGCCTACGAGCAGTACTTC. Residues: CASSFREAYEQYF.

This clonotype was seen more than once but under ten times. This rearrangement joins TRBV12-3 or TRBV12-4 to TRBJ2-1; no clear D gene. The germline V and J ends were trimmed by 1 base and 0 bases, with 7 bases remaining between them. The CDR3 has 15 residues. The CDR3 region has the DNA TGTGCCAGCAGTTTAGACTCCATCTCCTACAATGAGCAGTTCTTC. It encodes CASSLDSISYNEQFF.

This clonotype has a handful of counts. This chain connects TRBV7-8 to TRBJ2-7; tentatively, D is TRBD2 (5 bases). The CDR3 is 13 residues long. V lost 4 bases and J 3 bases, leaving 10 bases between the germline ends. Germline lookup yields CDR1 SGHVS and CDR2 FQNEAQ. Here the CDR3 DNA reads TGTGCCAGCAGCTCAAATGACTACTACGAGCAGTACTTC. Translation gives CASSSNDYYEQYF.

Only a few counts were recorded for this clonotype. The gene calls are TRBV6-2 or TRBV6-3 and TRBJ2-6, with TRBD2 matching 7 bases. From germline, CDR1 is MNHEY and CDR2 SVGEGT. The CDR3 is made up of 16 amino acids. V shed 0 bases and J 4 bases; nucleotides not matched to a gene: 3. The CDR3 protein is CASSYSAGVGANVLTF. Here the CDR3 DNA reads TGTGCCAGCAGTTACTCTGCGGGGGTCGGGGCCAACGTCCTGACTTTC.

The chain carries TRBV24-1 and TRBJ1-2, with 8 bases that match TRBD1. Germline-derived CDR1 and CDR2 are KGHDR and SFDVKD. The CDR3 totals 16 residues. V shed 4 bases and J 4 bases; nucleotides not matched to a gene: 10. CDR3 nucleotide sequence: TGTGCCACCAGTGACCCTCGACAGGGGACGGGCTATGGCTACACCTTC. The encoded protein is CATSDPRQGTGYGYTF.

In this sample, this clonotype turned up a few times. This chain connects TRBV12-3 or TRBV12-4 to TRBJ2-7, with D perhaps TRBD1 (5 bases). The CDR3 runs to 13 residues. V gave up 6 bases and J gave up 1 base, with 10 bases separating them. The CDR3 loop reads CASRPTASYEQYF. CDR3 nucleotide sequence: TGTGCCAGCAGGCCGACAGCTTCCTACGAGCAGTACTTC.

This sequence joins TRBV14 and TRBJ2-1; D is tentatively TRBD1 or TRBD2 (6 bases each). The germline V gene encodes CDR1 SGHDN and CDR2 FVKESK. The CDR3 has 15 residues. The V end was cut by 1 base, the J end by 6 bases, with 13 bases between. The CDR3 region is CASSQVGGTGNEQFF. The DNA of the CDR3 is TGTGCCAGCAGCCAAGTAGGGGGGACGGGCAATGAGCAGTTCTTC.

This clonotype was seen many times. The chain employs TRBV4-3 and TRBJ2-7; 8 bases match TRBD1. This CDR3 spans 15 amino acids. Germline CDR1 LGHNA, CDR2 YSLEER. The J segment lost 3 bases and the V segment lost 1 base, leaving 5 bases of the junction unmatched. CDR3 DNA: TGCGCCAGCAGCCAAGGCTTCGACAGGGGCTACGAGCAGTACTTC. It translates to CASSQGFDRGYEQYF.

This chain uses TRBV11-2 with TRBJ2-5, with D possibly being TRBD1 (5 bases). CDR1 SGHAT and CDR2 FQNNGV come from the germline V gene. There are 14 residues in the CDR3. Trimming took off 2 bases at V and 1 base at J, with 8 bases between the two ends. Written as DNA, the CDR3 is TGTGCCAGCAGCTTAAGGACAACCCAAGAGACCCAGTACTTC. As protein: CASSLRTTQETQYF.

A few counts support this clonotype. The V and J genes are TRBV5-1 and TRBJ1-5; TRBD1 matches 8 bases. Germline CDR1 SGHRS, CDR2 YFSETQ. Trimming at V came to 3 bases and at J to 4 bases, leaving 6 bases not matched to a gene. The CDR3 runs to 15 residues. CDR3 DNA sequence: TGCGCCAGCAGCTCTTCAGGGGGCAGGAATCAGCCCCAGCATTTT. Its protein is CASSSSGGRNQPQHF.

The table lists this clonotype with many counts. The chain employs TRBV2 and TRBJ2-5; 7 bases line up with TRBD1. V dropped 5 bases and J dropped 3; count of bases not matched to a gene: 3. Germline V CDR1 and CDR2: SNHLY, FYNNEI. The CDR3 covers 13 residues. The CDR3 sequence: CASSRDSKETQYF. The CDR3 DNA follows: TGTGCCAGCAGTCGGGACAGTAAAGAGACCCAGTACTTC.

This clonotype came up a few times. The J gene is TRBJ1-4, the V gene TRBV7-9; D remains unclear. The germline gives CDR1 SEHNR, CDR2 FQNEAQ (reference sequence). V was shortened by 5 bases and J by 7 bases, with 14 bases between the two germline ends. CDR3 length: 14 amino acids. For the CDR3, the DNA is TGTGCCAGCAGCCCTCACCGCAACACTGAAAAACTGTTTTTT. Its protein product is CASSPHRNTEKLFF.

The genes are TRBV18 and TRBJ2-2, with D possibly TRBD2 on 6 matching bases. The V end was cut by 1 base, the J end by 1 base, with 10 bases between. The CDR3 is 16 amino acids. In germline, CDR1 is KGHSH, CDR2 LQKENI. Written as DNA, the CDR3 is TGTGCCAGCTCACCACGGGAGGCGGGGAACACCGGGGAGCTGTTTTTT. The encoded protein is CASSPREAGNTGELFF.

This clonotype was recorded many times. The V and J genes are TRBV6-6 and TRBJ1-6, with 8 bases that match TRBD1. V lost 4 bases, J lost 10 bases, and 6 bases stayed unmatched. CDR1 and CDR2 (germline): MNHNY, SVGAGI (reference sequence). The CDR3 consists of 14 residues. CDR3 sequence reads: CASSSRGPGSPLHF. CDR3 DNA sequence: TGTGCCAGCAGTTCCAGGGGGCCAGGGTCACCCCTCCACTTT.

The chain combines TRBV7-2 with TRBJ1-2; unclear D gene. Between the trimmed V and J ends, which lost 5 bases and 4 bases, there was a span of 11 bases. The CDR3 runs 13 residues. CDR1 and CDR2 (germline): SGHTA, FQGNSA. CDR3 protein: CASSPDLSYGYTF. In nucleotides, the CDR3 is TGTGCCAGCAGCCCGGACTTGAGCTATGGCTACACCTTC.

The chain employs TRBV6-2 or TRBV6-3 and TRBJ2-7, with 9 bases that match TRBD1. V shed 7 bases, J shed 3 bases, and the junction held 10 bases outside the gene matches. This CDR3 is built from 15 residues. The germline gives CDR1 MNHEY, CDR2 SVGEGT. The CDR3 DNA reads TGTGCCAGCACCCTCGGAGGGACAGGGTTCTACGAGCAGTACTTC. Its translation: CASTLGGTGFYEQYF.

Only a few counts were recorded for this clonotype. The chain couples TRBV15 to TRBJ2-4, with D tentatively TRBD2 (6 bases). Trimming removed 5 bases at V and 0 bases at J, with 11 bases between. Germline V CDR1 and CDR2: LNHNV, YYDKDF (reference sequence). The CDR3 is 15 residues long. Written as DNA, the CDR3 is TGTGCCACCAGCGGCGCGGGACTAGCCAAAAACATTCAGTACTTC. The encoded protein is CATSGAGLAKNIQYF. Using reference TRBV15 and TRBJ2-4 for the parts outside the CDR3, the full variable domain is DAMVIQNPRYQVTQFGKPVTLSCSQTLNHNVMYWYQQKSSQAPKLLFHYYDKDFNNEADTPDNFQSRRPNTSFCFLDIRSPGLGDTAMYLCATSGAGLAKNIQYFGAGTRLSVL.

The V gene is TRBV5-1, the J gene TRBJ2-2; 9 bases map to TRBD2. Germline-derived CDR1 and CDR2 are SGHRS and YFSETQ. J lost 3 bases, V lost 4 bases, and 4 bases had no gene match. The CDR3 is 15 residues long. The CDR3 sequence is CASSQRLADTGELFF. Written as DNA, the CDR3 is TGCGCCAGCAGCCAGAGACTAGCGGACACCGGGGAGCTGTTTTTT.

This clonotype was seen a handful of times. CDR3 sequence reads: CASGGTSGLNEQFF. The CDR3 DNA follows: TGCGCCAGCGGTGGGACTAGCGGACTAAATGAGCAGTTCTTC. The chain joins TRBV5-1 to TRBJ2-1; 11 bases map to TRBD2. V trimming: 7 bases; J trimming: 7 bases; junction bases outside the gene matches: 7. Germline values: CDR1 SGHRS, CDR2 YFSETQ. The CDR3 extends over 14 amino acids.

V gene TRBV20-1 combines with J gene TRBJ2-3; D gene uncertain. Germline lookup yields CDR1 DFQATT and CDR2 SNEGSKA (reference sequence). This CDR3 is 15 amino acids long. V gave up 0 bases and J gave up 2 bases, with 12 bases separating them. The DNA for the CDR3 is TGCAGTGCTAGAGACACGTTAGGCAACACAGATACGCAGTATTTT. Amino acids: CSARDTLGNTDTQYF.

V is TRBV19 and J is TRBJ1-2; 9 nucleotides line up with TRBD1. This CDR3 spans 17 amino acids. The V gene's germline CDR1 is LNHDA and CDR2 SQIVND (reference sequence). The J segment lost 3 bases and the V segment lost 4 bases, leaving 12 bases of the junction unmatched. Written as DNA, the CDR3 is TGTGCCAGTAGTAGGGGTACGGGACAGGGAACGGACTATGGCTACACCTTC. Its protein product is CASSRGTGQGTDYGYTF.

This clonotype was observed a handful of times. This CDR3 is CSASGGGGGLQETQYF. In nucleotides, the CDR3 is TGCAGTGCTTCAGGAGGAGGGGGCGGACTACAAGAGACCCAGTACTTC. The chain combines TRBV20-1 with TRBJ2-5, with TRBD1 as a possible D gene (7 bases). The germline gives CDR1 DFQATT, CDR2 SNEGSKA (reference sequence). Trimming took 5 bases from V and 2 from J, leaving 21 bases between them. The CDR3 extends over 16 amino acids.

This chain links TRBV29-1 with TRBJ1-2, with D possibly being TRBD1 (6 bases). Trimming pared 5 bases from V and 4 bases from J, leaving 14 bases between. This CDR3 has 13 amino acids. Germline CDR1 is SQVTM and CDR2 is ANQGSEA. For the CDR3, the DNA is TGCAGCGTTTCACAGGGAAGAGGCTATGGCTACACCTTC. Amino acids: CSVSQGRGYGYTF.